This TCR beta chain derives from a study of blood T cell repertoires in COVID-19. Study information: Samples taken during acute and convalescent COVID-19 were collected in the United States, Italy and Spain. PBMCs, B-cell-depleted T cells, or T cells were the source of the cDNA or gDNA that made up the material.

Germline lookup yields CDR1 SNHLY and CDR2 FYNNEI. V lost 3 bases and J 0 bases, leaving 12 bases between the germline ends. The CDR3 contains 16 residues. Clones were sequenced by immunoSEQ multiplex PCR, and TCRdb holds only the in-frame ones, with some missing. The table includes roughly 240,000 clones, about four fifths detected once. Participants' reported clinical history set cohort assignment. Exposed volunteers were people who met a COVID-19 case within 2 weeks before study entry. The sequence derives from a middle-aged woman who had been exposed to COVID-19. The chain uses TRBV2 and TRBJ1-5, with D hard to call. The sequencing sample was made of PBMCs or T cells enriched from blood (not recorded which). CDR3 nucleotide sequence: TGTGCCAGCAGTGATGAGGGCTACAATAGCAATCAGCCCCAGCATTTT. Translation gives CASSDEGYNSNQPQHF.